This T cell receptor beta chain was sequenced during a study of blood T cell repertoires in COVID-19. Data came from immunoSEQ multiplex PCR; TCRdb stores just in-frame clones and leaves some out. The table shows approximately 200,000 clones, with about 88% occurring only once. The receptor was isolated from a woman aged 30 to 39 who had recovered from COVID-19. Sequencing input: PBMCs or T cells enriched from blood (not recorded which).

The DNA of the CDR3 is TGTGCCAGCAGCTTGCAAGCGGGGGGCGGGGAGCTGTTTTTT. Its protein is CASSLQAGGGELFF. V usage is TRBV5-5 and J usage is TRBJ2-2; 9 bases are a match to TRBD2. CDR3 size: 14 residues. Germline V lookup: CDR1 SGHKS, CDR2 YYEKEE (reference sequence). The J segment lost 7 bases and the V segment lost 1 base, leaving 2 bases of the junction unmatched.